The 2 T cell receptor beta chains presented below share a single source sample, sequenced in a study of vaccination and CD4 T cells after COVID-19. These receptors are not linked to any known antigen. Sequenced with the Oncomine TCR Beta short-read assay was DNA taken from cultured CD4+ T cells. In TCRdb, the PCR reads were re-called with MiXCR into one record per CDR3 protein. The sample lists 3,300 or so distinct CDR3 sequences; roughly three quarters were seen once. Treatment indicated: approximately 11-day PBMC culture with coronavirus spike peptide pools or control peptides (ViraFEST assay). The sample was CD4+ T cells from blood, cultured in vitro. The source is a human donor who had recovered from COVID-19.

The rearrangement uses TRBV10-3 and TRBJ1-6, with no clear D. The CDR3 sequence is 12 residues long. Germline V gene sequence: CDR1 ENHRY, CDR2 SYGVKD. Between the trimmed V and J ends, which lost 0 bases and 8 bases, there was a span of 2 bases. The CDR3 loop reads CAISESDSPLHF. Written as DNA, the CDR3 is TGTGCCATCAGTGAGTCGGATTCACCCCTCCACTTT.

This clonotype rates as large (0.1 to 1%). The rearrangement uses TRBV6-1 and TRBJ1-1, with a possible D match to TRBD1 (6 bases). Germline CDR1 MNHNS, CDR2 SASEGT. With 6 bases removed from V and 6 bases from J, the gap between germline ends came to 14 bases. The CDR3 extends over 13 amino acids. CDR3 sequence: CASSTGYGPEAFF. The CDR3 region has the DNA TGTGCCAGCAGCACAGGGTATGGCCCTGAAGCTTTCTTT.